The 20 T cell receptor beta chains below were found in one sample sequenced in a study of T cells in localized non-small cell lung cancer. TCRdb's table, derived via immunoSEQ multiplex PCR, lists solely in-frame clones and lacks some. The repertoire holds under 30,000 clones, with approximately 90% as singletons. The sample was peripheral blood, taken before any cancer treatment. The receptors derive from a woman aged 35-75 years with stage I lung adenocarcinoma.

The J gene is TRBJ1-6, the V gene TRBV6-1; D is ambiguous. The CDR3 is 11 amino acids. V gave up 5 bases and J gave up 6 bases, with 2 bases separating them. Germline V lookup: CDR1 MNHNS, CDR2 SASEGT. CDR3 in DNA: TGTGCCAGCAGTCTTAATTCACCCCTCCACTTT. Encoded protein: CASSLNSPLHF.

The rearrangement links TRBV6-5 to TRBJ1-1, with a weak D call TRBD1 (6 bases). This CDR3 spans 15 amino acids. The germline CDR1 and CDR2 sequences are MNHEY and SVGAGI. Trimming pared 7 bases from V and 3 bases from J, leaving 18 bases between. The CDR3 protein is CASNLYLGGDTEAFF. DNA of the CDR3: TGTGCCAGCAATCTTTACTTAGGGGGAGACACTGAAGCTTTCTTT.

The V gene is TRBV19, the J gene TRBJ1-5, with no clear D. The CDR3 spans 15 residues. The V and J ends lost 1 base and 2 bases respectively, with 9 bases between them. Germline V CDR1 and CDR2: LNHDA, SQIVND (reference sequence). The CDR3 DNA follows: TGTGCCAGTAGTATAGGTAGCGCCCGCAATCAGCCCCAGCATTTT. Protein sequence: CASSIGSARNQPQHF.

This rearrangement joins TRBV29-1 to TRBJ2-2, with D tentatively TRBD2 (5 bases). This CDR3 is 14 amino acids long. V lost 6 bases and J lost 1, with 12 bases in between. Per germline, CDR1 SQVTM and CDR2 ANQGSEA. The CDR3 region has the DNA TGCAGCGTAACGTCCGGGATGAACACCGGGGAGCTGTTTTTT. This translates into CSVTSGMNTGELFF.

This sequence joins TRBV7-9 and TRBJ1-1, with D possibly TRBD1 on 5 matching bases. V was pared by 6 bases and J by 7 bases, with 12 bases between. This CDR3 is 12 amino acids long. The germline V gene encodes CDR1 SEHNR and CDR2 FQNEAQ (reference sequence). The CDR3 DNA is TGTGCCAGCAGATGGCCGGGACTTGAAGCTTTCTTT. This translates into CASRWPGLEAFF.

DNA of the CDR3: TGTGCCACCAGCAGAGACAGGTCTGGGGGCGAGCAGTACTTC. The encoded protein is CATSRDRSGGEQYF. This chain connects TRBV15 to TRBJ2-7; either TRBD1 or TRBD2 may fit D (5 bases each). The V end lost 0 bases, the J end lost 6 bases, and 12 bases lay between the germline ends. Germline V gene lookup returns CDR1 LNHNV and CDR2 YYDKDF (reference sequence). This CDR3 is built from 14 residues.

The chain links TRBV28 to TRBJ1-3, with TRBD1 matching 10 bases. The V and J ends lost 6 bases and 2 bases, in that order; junction bases with no gene match: 4. Germline V CDR1 and CDR2: MDHEN, SYDVKM. The CDR3 consists of 15 residues. CDR3 sequence reads: CASRFDRGPGNTIYF. CDR3 sequence (DNA): TGTGCCAGCAGATTCGACAGGGGGCCTGGAAACACCATATATTTT.

The chain carries TRBV27 and TRBJ1-1; possible D gene TRBD1, 5 bases. V lost 5 bases to trimming and J lost 5 bases, with 9 bases between them. The V gene's germline CDR1 is MNHEY and CDR2 SMNVEV (reference sequence). This CDR3 has 12 residues. CDR3 sequence: CASSLRGTEAFF. The CDR3 DNA sequence: TGTGCCAGCAGTCTAAGGGGTACTGAAGCTTTCTTT.

This clone was seen a few times. The rearrangement uses TRBV7-9 and TRBJ2-2, with D unclear. Germline V gene sequence: CDR1 SEHNR, CDR2 FQNEAQ (reference sequence). CDR3 length: 14 amino acids. Between the trimmed V and J ends, which lost 5 bases and 3 bases, there was a span of 10 bases. The CDR3 region is CASSPTRDTGELFF. The CDR3 DNA is TGTGCCAGCAGCCCGACCCGAGACACCGGGGAGCTGTTTTTT.

The chain has TRBV28 and TRBJ1-1, with a weak D call TRBD1 (6 bases). The V end lost 5 bases, the J end lost 6 bases, and 16 bases lay between the germline ends. Germline V gene data show CDR1 as MDHEN and CDR2 as SYDVKM. The CDR3 length is 14 residues. The CDR3 reads CASSVYREVAEAFF. In DNA, the CDR3 is TGTGCCAGCAGTGTCTACAGGGAAGTGGCTGAAGCTTTCTTT. Drawing the rest from reference TRBV28 and TRBJ1-1, the complete variable domain is DVKVTQSSRYLVKRTGEKVFLECVQDMDHENMFWYRQDPGLGLRLIYFSYDVKMKEKGDIPEGYSVSREKKERFSLILESASTNQTSMYLCASSVYREVAEAFFGQGTRLTVV.

This clone has a handful of counts. In nucleotides, the CDR3 is TGTGCCAGTTTTCACAGGGAAGGGACTGAAGCTTTCTTT. It specifies CASFHREGTEAFF. The V call is TRBV6-1, the J call TRBJ1-1, with a weak D call TRBD1 (6 bases). CDR1 and CDR2 (germline): MNHNS, SASEGT. This CDR3 is 13 amino acids long. Trimming took off 9 bases at V and 5 bases at J, with 16 bases between the two ends.

The gene calls are TRBV6-9 and TRBJ1-2, with D maybe TRBD1 (5 bases). The CDR3 runs 15 residues. Per germline, CDR1 MNHGY and CDR2 SVAAGI. Between the trimmed V and J ends, which lost 6 bases and 0 bases, there was a span of 14 bases. Here the CDR3 DNA reads TGTGCCAGCAGGCGTCCGGGACGGACTAACTATGGCTACACCTTC. This sequence encodes CASRRPGRTNYGYTF.

V is TRBV7-2 and J is TRBJ2-7; D gene uncertain. Germline CDR1 SGHTA, CDR2 FQGNSA. V lost 4 bases to trimming and J lost 0 bases, with 7 bases between them. The length of the CDR3 is 13 residues. The CDR3 sequence is CASSSATSYEQYF. In DNA, the CDR3 is TGTGCCAGCAGCTCAGCTACCTCCTACGAGCAGTACTTC.

This clone was observed a single time. The junction shows a germline mismatch at one end, possibly a read error. J is TRBJ1-1 and V is TRBV28; 8 bases fit TRBD1. This CDR3 region has 16 residues. Germline V gene sequence: CDR1 MDHEN, CDR2 SYDVKM. The CDR3 region is CASGLSGQGWHTEAFF. CDR3 nucleotides: TGTGCCAGCGGTTTAAGTGGACAGGGTTGGCACACTGAAGCTTTCTTT.

This chain links TRBV27 with TRBJ1-3, with TRBD1 matching over 7 bases. The length of the CDR3 is 16 residues. Trimming removed 6 bases from V and 0 bases from J; junction bases left unmatched: 8. Per germline, CDR1 MNHEY and CDR2 SMNVEV (reference sequence). CDR3 amino acids: CASRLTGQISGNTIYF. CDR3 in DNA: TGTGCCAGCAGACTAACGGGACAGATCTCTGGAAACACCATATATTTT.

This sequence joins TRBV5-1 and TRBJ2-5, with D tentatively TRBD2 (7 bases). V shed 0 bases and J shed 3 bases, with 15 bases lying between them. This CDR3 contains 16 residues. CDR1 SGHRS and CDR2 YFSETQ come from the germline V gene. CDR3: CASSLVGGATKETQYF. The CDR3 bases are TGCGCCAGCAGCTTGGTAGGGGGGGCTACGAAAGAGACCCAGTACTTC.

CDR3: CASSKGTGTASVNEQFF. Written as DNA, the CDR3 is TGTGCCAGCAGCAAGGGGACCGGGACTGCAAGCGTCAATGAGCAGTTCTTC. This chain uses TRBV7-2 with TRBJ2-1, with a weak D call TRBD2 (6 bases). Germline V gene sequence: CDR1 SGHTA, CDR2 FQGNSA. Trimming removed 5 bases at V and 6 bases at J, with 23 bases between. The CDR3 contains 17 residues. Drawing the rest from reference TRBV7-2 and TRBJ2-1, the complete variable domain is GAGVSQSPSNKVTEKGKDVELRCDPISGHTALYWYRQSLGQGLEFLIYFQGNSAPDKSGLPSDRFSAERTGGSVSTLTIQRTQQEDSAVYLCASSKGTGTASVNEQFFGPGTRLTVL.

This clone was counted between two and nine times. This chain uses TRBV5-8 with TRBJ2-1; possible D gene TRBD2, 5 bases. CDR3 length: 16 residues. Germline V gene lookup returns CDR1 SGHTS and CDR2 YDEGEE. V dropped 3 bases and J dropped 0 bases, with 13 bases sitting between them. This chain's CDR3 is CASSSGREYSYNEQFF. CDR3 bases: TGTGCCAGCAGCTCCGGCCGGGAATACTCCTACAATGAGCAGTTCTTC. The full variable domain, its missing parts supplied by reference TRBV5-8 and TRBJ2-1, is EAGVTQSPTHLIKTRGQQATLRCSPISGHTSVYWYQQALGLGLQFLLWYDEGEERNRGNFPPRFSGRQFPNYSSELNVNALELEDSALYLCASSSGREYSYNEQFFGPGTRLTVL.

This chain joins TRBV29-1 and TRBJ1-1; 8 positions agree with TRBD1. Germline CDR1 is SQVTM and CDR2 is ANQGSEA. V lost 4 bases to trimming and J lost 0 bases; unmatched junction nucleotides: 7. CDR3 length: 15 amino acids. The chain's CDR3 is CSVGGETGVNTEAFF. Here the CDR3 DNA reads TGCAGCGTTGGGGGGGAGACAGGGGTGAACACTGAAGCTTTCTTT.

This sequence joins TRBV5-1 and TRBJ1-5; D call uncertain. The ends were cut back, 2 bases at V and 0 bases at J, with 15 bases in the middle. The length of the CDR3 is 17 residues. Germline-derived CDR1 and CDR2 are SGHRS and YFSETQ. The CDR3 sequence: CASSLGRPLVSNQPQHF. The CDR3 DNA reads as TGCGCCAGCAGCTTAGGCAGGCCATTGGTTAGCAATCAGCCCCAGCATTTT.